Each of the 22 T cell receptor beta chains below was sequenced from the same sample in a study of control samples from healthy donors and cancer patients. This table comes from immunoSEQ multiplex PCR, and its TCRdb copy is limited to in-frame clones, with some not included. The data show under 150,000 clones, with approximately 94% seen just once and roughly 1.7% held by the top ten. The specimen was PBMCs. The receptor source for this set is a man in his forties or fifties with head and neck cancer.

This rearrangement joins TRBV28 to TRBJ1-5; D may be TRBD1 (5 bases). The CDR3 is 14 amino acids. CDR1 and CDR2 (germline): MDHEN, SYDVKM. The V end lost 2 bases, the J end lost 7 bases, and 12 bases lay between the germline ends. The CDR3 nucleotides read TGTGCCAGCAGTTTAGAGGGGCAGTGGCAGCCCCAGCATTTT. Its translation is CASSLEGQWQPQHF.

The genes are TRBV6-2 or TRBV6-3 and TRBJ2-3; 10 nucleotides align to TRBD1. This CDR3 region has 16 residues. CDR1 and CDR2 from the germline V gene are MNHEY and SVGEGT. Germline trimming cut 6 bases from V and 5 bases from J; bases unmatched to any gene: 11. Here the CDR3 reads CASSPGQGVLGDTQYF. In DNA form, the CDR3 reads TGTGCCAGCAGCCCCGGACAGGGGGTTTTGGGAGATACGCAGTATTTT.

The CDR3 nucleotides are TGCAGCGTTGACCACAGGACCCGTGGGACAGATACGCAGTATTTT. Protein: CSVDHRTRGTDTQYF. The V and J genes are TRBV29-1 and TRBJ2-3, with a possible D match to TRBD1 (5 bases). Germline CDR1 is SQVTM and CDR2 is ANQGSEA. V was clipped by 3 bases and J by 3 bases, with 16 bases between them. The CDR3 totals 15 residues.

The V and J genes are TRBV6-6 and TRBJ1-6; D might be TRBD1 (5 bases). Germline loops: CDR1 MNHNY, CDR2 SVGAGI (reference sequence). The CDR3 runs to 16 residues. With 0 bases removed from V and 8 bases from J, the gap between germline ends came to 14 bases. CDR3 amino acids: CASSYSGDGLYSPLHF. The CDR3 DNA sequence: TGTGCCAGCAGTTACTCAGGGGACGGATTATATTCACCCCTCCACTTT.

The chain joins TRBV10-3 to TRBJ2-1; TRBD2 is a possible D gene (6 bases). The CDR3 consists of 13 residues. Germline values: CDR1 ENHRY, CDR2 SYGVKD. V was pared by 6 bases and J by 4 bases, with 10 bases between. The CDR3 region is CAISQSGYNEQFF. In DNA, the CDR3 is TGTGCCATCAGCCAAAGCGGGTACAATGAGCAGTTCTTC.

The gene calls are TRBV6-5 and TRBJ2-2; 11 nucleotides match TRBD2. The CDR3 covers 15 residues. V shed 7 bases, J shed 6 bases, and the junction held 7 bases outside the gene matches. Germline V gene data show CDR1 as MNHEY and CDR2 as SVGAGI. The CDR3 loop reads CASKGLAGGPGELFF. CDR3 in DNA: TGTGCCAGCAAAGGGTTAGCGGGGGGGCCCGGGGAGCTGTTTTTT.

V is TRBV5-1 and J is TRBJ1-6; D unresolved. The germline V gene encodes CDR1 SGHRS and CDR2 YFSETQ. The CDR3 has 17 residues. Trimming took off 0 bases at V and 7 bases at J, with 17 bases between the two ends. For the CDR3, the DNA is TGCGCCAGCAGCTTGGTAGGGCCAACCGCGGGGAATTCACCCCTCCACTTT. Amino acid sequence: CASSLVGPTAGNSPLHF.

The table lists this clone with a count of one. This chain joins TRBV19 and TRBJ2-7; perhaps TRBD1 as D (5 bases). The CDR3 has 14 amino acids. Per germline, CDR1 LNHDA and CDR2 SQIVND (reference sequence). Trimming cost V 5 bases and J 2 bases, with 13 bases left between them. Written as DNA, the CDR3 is TGTGCCAGTAGTCTCCAGGACATCCCCTACGAGCAGTACTTC. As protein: CASSLQDIPYEQYF.

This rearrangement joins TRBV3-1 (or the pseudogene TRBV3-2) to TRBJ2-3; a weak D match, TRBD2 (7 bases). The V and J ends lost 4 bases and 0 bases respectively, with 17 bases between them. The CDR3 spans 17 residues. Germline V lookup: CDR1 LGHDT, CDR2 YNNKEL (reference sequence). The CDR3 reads CASSPLGGGISTDTQYF. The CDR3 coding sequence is TGTGCCAGCAGCCCCTTAGGGGGGGGAATTAGCACAGATACGCAGTATTTT.

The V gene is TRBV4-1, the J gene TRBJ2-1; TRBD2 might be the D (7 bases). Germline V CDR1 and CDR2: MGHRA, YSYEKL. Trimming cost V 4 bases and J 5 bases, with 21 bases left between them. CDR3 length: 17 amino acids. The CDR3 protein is CASSRDSKGGGNNEQFF. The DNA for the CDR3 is TGCGCCAGCAGCCGAGATTCTAAGGGGGGGGGAAACAATGAGCAGTTCTTC.

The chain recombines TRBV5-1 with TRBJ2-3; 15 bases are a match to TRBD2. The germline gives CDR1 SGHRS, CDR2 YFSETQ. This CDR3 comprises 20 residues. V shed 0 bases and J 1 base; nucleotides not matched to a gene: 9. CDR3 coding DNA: TGCGCCAGCAGCTTGGCCAGGACTAGCGGGGGGGCAGGTGGCACAGATACGCAGTATTTT. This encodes CASSLARTSGGAGGTDTQYF.

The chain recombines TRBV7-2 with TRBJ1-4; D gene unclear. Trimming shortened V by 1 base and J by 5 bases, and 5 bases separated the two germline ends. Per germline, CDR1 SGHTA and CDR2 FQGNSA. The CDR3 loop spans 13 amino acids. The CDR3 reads CASSLDGNEKLFF. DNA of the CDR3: TGTGCCAGCAGCTTAGACGGGAATGAAAAACTGTTTTTT.

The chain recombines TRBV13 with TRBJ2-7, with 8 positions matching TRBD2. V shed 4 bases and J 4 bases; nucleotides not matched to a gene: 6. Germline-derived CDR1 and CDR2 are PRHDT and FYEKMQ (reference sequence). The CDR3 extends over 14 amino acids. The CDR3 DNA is TGTGCCAGCAGCTCCGGACTAGCCGGGTACGAGCAGTACTTC. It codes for CASSSGLAGYEQYF. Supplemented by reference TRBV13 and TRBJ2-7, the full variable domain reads AAGVIQSPRHLIKEKRETATLKCYPIPRHDTVYWYQQGPGQDPQFLISFYEKMQSDKGSIPDRFSAQQFSDYHSELNMSSLELGDSALYFCASSSGLAGYEQYFGPGTRLTVT.

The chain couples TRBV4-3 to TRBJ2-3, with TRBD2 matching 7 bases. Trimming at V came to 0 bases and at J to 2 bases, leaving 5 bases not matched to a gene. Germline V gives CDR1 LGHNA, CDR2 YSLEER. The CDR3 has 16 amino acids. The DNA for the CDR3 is TGCGCCAGCAGCCAAGATTTCGGACTAGTCACAGATACGCAGTATTTT. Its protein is CASSQDFGLVTDTQYF.

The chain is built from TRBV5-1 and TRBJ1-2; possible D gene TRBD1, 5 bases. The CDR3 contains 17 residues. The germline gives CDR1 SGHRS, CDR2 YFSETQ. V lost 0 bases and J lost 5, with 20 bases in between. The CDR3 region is CASSLAVKGVSRYGYTF. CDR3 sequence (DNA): TGCGCCAGCAGCTTGGCCGTAAAAGGGGTTAGTCGTTATGGCTACACCTTC.

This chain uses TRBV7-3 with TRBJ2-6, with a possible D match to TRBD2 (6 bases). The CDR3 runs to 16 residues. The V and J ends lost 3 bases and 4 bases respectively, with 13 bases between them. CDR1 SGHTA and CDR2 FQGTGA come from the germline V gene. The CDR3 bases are TGTGCCAGCAGCTTCGTTGGGGGGAAAGGGGCCAACGTCCTGACTTTC. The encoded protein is CASSFVGGKGANVLTF.

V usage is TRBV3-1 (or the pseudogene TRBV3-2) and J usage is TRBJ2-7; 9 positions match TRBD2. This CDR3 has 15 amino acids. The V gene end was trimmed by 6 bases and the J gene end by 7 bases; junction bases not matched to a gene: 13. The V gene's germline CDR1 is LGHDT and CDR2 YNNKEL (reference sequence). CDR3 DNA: TGTGCCAGCAGTGCCTTGGGGCGGGGGGGTATAGAGCAGTACTTC. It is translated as CASSALGRGGIEQYF.

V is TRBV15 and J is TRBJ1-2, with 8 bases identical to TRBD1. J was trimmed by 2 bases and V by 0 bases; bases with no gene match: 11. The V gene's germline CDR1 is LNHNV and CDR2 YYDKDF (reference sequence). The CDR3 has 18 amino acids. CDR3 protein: CATSRDRVDRGPNYGYTF. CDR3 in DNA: TGTGCCACCAGCAGAGATAGGGTCGACAGGGGTCCCAACTATGGCTACACCTTC. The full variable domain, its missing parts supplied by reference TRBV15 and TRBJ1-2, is DAMVIQNPRYQVTQFGKPVTLSCSQTLNHNVMYWYQQKSSQAPKLLFHYYDKDFNNEADTPDNFQSRRPNTSFCFLDIRSPGLGDTAMYLCATSRDRVDRGPNYGYTFGSGTRLTVV.

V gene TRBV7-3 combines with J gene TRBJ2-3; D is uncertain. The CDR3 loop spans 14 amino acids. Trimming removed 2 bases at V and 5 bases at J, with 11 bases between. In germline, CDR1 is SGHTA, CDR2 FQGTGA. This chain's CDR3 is CASSLDGSLDTQYF. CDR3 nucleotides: TGTGCCAGCAGCTTAGATGGTAGTTTAGATACGCAGTATTTT.

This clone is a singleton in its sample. The CDR3 DNA sequence: TGTGCCAGCAGTTTATCCGGGCCATACGAGCAGTACTTC. The encoded protein is CASSLSGPYEQYF. This sequence joins TRBV28 and TRBJ2-7; D is uncertain. Trimming pared 1 base from V and 4 bases from J, leaving 8 bases between. Germline values: CDR1 MDHEN, CDR2 SYDVKM. This CDR3 is 13 amino acids long.

The CDR3 coding sequence is TGTGCCAGCAGTTCCCCGACTAGCGGGGGAGTTGGCGAGCAGTACTTC. As protein: CASSSPTSGGVGEQYF. J is TRBJ2-7 and V is TRBV6-5, with 12 nucleotides matching TRBD2. Germline V lookup: CDR1 MNHEY, CDR2 SVGAGI. There are 16 residues in the CDR3. V was pared by 4 bases and J by 6 bases, with 10 bases of the junction left unmatched.

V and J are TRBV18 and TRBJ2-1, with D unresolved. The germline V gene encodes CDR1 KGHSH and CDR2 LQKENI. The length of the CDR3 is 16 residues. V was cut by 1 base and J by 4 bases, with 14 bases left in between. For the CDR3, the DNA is TGTGCCAGCTCACCACTGAACGGGTTGCGGTACAATGAGCAGTTCTTC. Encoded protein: CASSPLNGLRYNEQFF.